Below, one T cell receptor (beta chain) is given with its context. The CDR3 totals 16 residues. The V and J ends lost 7 bases and 3 bases respectively, with 19 bases between them. These data originate in a study of blood T cells in healthy people across ages. A second 7 to 11 cycle PCR used barcoded and J-beta primers. TCRdb re-called the 5' RACE reads with MiXCR, one entry per CDR3 protein. This table holds about 1.6 million distinct CDR3 sequences, 30% to 35% found once. The sample taken for sequencing was blood. This sequence joins TRBV12-3 or TRBV12-4 and TRBJ2-1; D may be TRBD1 or TRBD2 (5 bases each). The sequence derives from a young woman in good health. DNA of the CDR3: TGTGCCAGCACCCTCACTCGGGGCCCGAACTACAATGAGCAGTTCTTC. Its protein is CASTLTRGPNYNEQFF.